One and the same sample provided the 30 T cell receptor beta chains below, sequenced in a study of T cell responses to AZD1222 COVID-19 vaccine. Method: immunoSEQ multiplex PCR; TCRdb's copy keeps in-frame clones and lacks some. The sample records fewer than 130,000 clones, 70% to 90% being singletons. Material: peripheral blood, obtained 28 days after the second AZD1222 dose. The receptors shown here come from an adult who received the AZD1222 COVID-19 vaccine.

The chain joins TRBV7-7 to TRBJ2-2; possibly TRBD1 or TRBD2 for D (7 bases each). Germline V gives CDR1 SSHAT, CDR2 FNYEAQ (reference sequence). This CDR3 is 15 amino acids long. V lost 4 bases to trimming and J lost 3 bases, with 12 bases between them. The CDR3 bases are TGTGCCAGCAGCTCAGGGGGGGGCTACACCGGGGAGCTGTTTTTT. This encodes CASSSGGGYTGELFF.

This rearrangement joins TRBV3-1 (or the pseudogene TRBV3-2) to TRBJ2-1, with D possibly TRBD2 on 7 matching bases. V dropped 4 bases and J dropped 6 bases, with 19 bases sitting between them. The CDR3 extends over 16 amino acids. Per the germline V gene, CDR1 is LGHDT and CDR2 is YNNKEL (reference sequence). CDR3 amino acids: CASSPTVGGAGNEQFF. The CDR3 DNA reads as TGTGCCAGCAGCCCCACCGTGGGGGGGGCAGGCAATGAGCAGTTCTTC.

This clone has just a few counts. This chain links TRBV2 with TRBJ2-5; 8 bases map to TRBD2. This CDR3 has 16 residues. V dropped 1 base and J dropped 5; count of bases not matched to a gene: 9. Germline CDR1 reads SNHLY; CDR2 reads FYNNEI. The DNA of the CDR3 is TGTGCCAGCAGTGAAGGTTGGGGTAGCGGGGTTGAGACCCAGTACTTC. Its translation: CASSEGWGSGVETQYF. The complete variable domain, with remaining parts taken from reference TRBV2 and TRBJ2-5, reads EPEVTQTPSHQVTQMGQEVILRCVPISNHLYFYWYRQILGQKVEFLVSFYNNEISEKSEIFDDQFSVERPDGSNFTLKIRSTKLEDSAMYFCASSEGWGSGVETQYFGPGTRLLVL.

The chain uses TRBV3-1 (or the pseudogene TRBV3-2) and TRBJ2-1, with D perhaps matching TRBD2 (6 bases). The V end was cut by 0 bases, the J end by 8 bases, with 14 bases between. The CDR3 contains 15 residues. The germline V gene has CDR1 LGHDT and CDR2 YNNKEL (reference sequence). CDR3 protein: CASSQDPGEFDEQFF. The DNA of the CDR3 is TGTGCCAGCAGCCAAGACCCGGGGGAATTTGATGAGCAGTTCTTC.

The rearrangement uses TRBV11-3 and TRBJ2-7; the match to TRBD1 covers 10 bases. CDR3 length equals 15 residues. Looked up from germline, CDR1 is SGHNT and CDR2 is YENEEA. The trim removed 2 bases at V and 5 bases at J, leaving 6 bases unmatched. CDR3: CASSLSGTGVNEQYF. In nucleotides, the CDR3 is TGTGCCAGCAGCTTATCTGGGACAGGGGTAAACGAGCAGTACTTC.

Note on this clone: The sample contains more than one DNA sequence encoding this CDR3. The chain has TRBV3-1 (or the pseudogene TRBV3-2) and TRBJ1-2; D gene uncertain. The germline V gene encodes CDR1 LGHDT and CDR2 YNNKEL (reference sequence). CDR3 length: 13 amino acids. The ends were cut back, 0 bases at V and 5 bases at J, with 7 bases in the middle. The CDR3 protein is CASSQEGPYGYTF. As DNA, the CDR3 is TGTGCCAGCAGCCAAGAAGGGCCGTATGGCTACACCTTC.

The chain combines TRBV13 with TRBJ2-7; D not certain. The CDR3 is 13 residues long. V dropped 5 bases and J dropped 5 bases, with 13 bases sitting between them. CDR1 and CDR2 (germline): PRHDT, FYEKMQ (reference sequence). CDR3 loop: CASSLEGSHEQYF. DNA for the CDR3: TGTGCCAGCAGCCTGGAAGGATCCCACGAGCAGTACTTC.

The chain carries TRBV19 and TRBJ1-2; D gene unclear. Trimming took off 3 bases at V and 5 bases at J, with 7 bases between the two ends. Germline V gene lookup returns CDR1 LNHDA and CDR2 SQIVND (reference sequence). CDR3 length: 12 amino acids. CDR3 in amino acids: CASSIATYGYTF. CDR3 nucleotide sequence: TGTGCCAGTAGTATCGCGACTTATGGCTACACCTTC. Supplemented by reference TRBV19 and TRBJ1-2, the full variable domain reads DGGITQSPKYLFRKEGQNVTLSCEQNLNHDAMYWYRQDPGQGLRLIYYSQIVNDFQKGDIAEGYSVSREKKESFPLTVTSAQKNPTAFYLCASSIATYGYTFGSGTRLTVV.

This chain joins TRBV13 and TRBJ1-2; a possible D gene is TRBD1 (6 bases). V was cut by 5 bases and J by 2 bases, with 21 bases left in between. CDR1 is PRHDT and CDR2 is FYEKMQ in the germline V gene (reference sequence). The CDR3 has 17 residues. CDR3 amino acids: CASSRDLGANPNYGYTF. The CDR3 nucleotides read TGTGCCAGCAGCCGCGACTTGGGGGCGAACCCCAACTATGGCTACACCTTC.

The rearrangement joins TRBV27 to TRBJ2-1; perhaps TRBD2 as D (6 bases). Germline V gene lookup returns CDR1 MNHEY and CDR2 SMNVEV (reference sequence). V gave up 2 bases and J gave up 5 bases, with 13 bases separating them. The CDR3 loop spans 15 amino acids. The CDR3 loop reads CASSLGAGPNNEQFF. The CDR3 DNA reads TGTGCCAGCAGTTTAGGGGCGGGGCCAAACAATGAGCAGTTCTTC.

The chain joins TRBV29-1 to TRBJ1-3; 7 bases match TRBD1. The J segment lost 2 bases and the V segment lost 4 bases, leaving 2 bases of the junction unmatched. This CDR3 comprises 13 residues. Germline loops: CDR1 SQVTM, CDR2 ANQGSEA. The CDR3 sequence: CSVGGTAGNTIYF. CDR3 coding DNA: TGCAGCGTTGGCGGGACAGCTGGAAACACCATATATTTT.

The chain recombines TRBV3-1 (or the pseudogene TRBV3-2) with TRBJ2-5, with 11 positions matching TRBD2. The J segment lost 1 base and the V segment lost 5 bases, leaving 6 bases of the junction unmatched. CDR3 length: 16 residues. The germline gives CDR1 LGHDT, CDR2 YNNKEL (reference sequence). CDR3 protein: CASSFRTSGFQETQYF. CDR3 DNA: TGTGCCAGCAGCTTTCGGACTAGCGGGTTCCAAGAGACCCAGTACTTC.

V gene TRBV30 combines with J gene TRBJ2-2, with D perhaps matching TRBD1 (5 bases). The CDR3 length is 16 residues. Germline V gives CDR1 GTSNPN, CDR2 SVGIG (reference sequence). V dropped 4 bases and J dropped 4 bases, with 19 bases sitting between them. CDR3 region: CAWTPGNGLLTGELFF. Written as DNA, the CDR3 is TGTGCCTGGACCCCAGGGAACGGGCTTCTCACCGGGGAGCTGTTTTTT.

This chain connects TRBV21-1 to TRBJ1-3; the D call in the table, TRBD1, was not verified against the DNA. TRBV21-1 represents a pseudogene. CDR3 length equals 18 residues. CDR3 in amino acids: CASRRKGGQGPGGNTIYF. For the CDR3, the DNA is TGTGCCAGCAGACGAAAGGGCGGACAGGGTCCTGGAGGAAACACCATATATTTT.

The gene calls are TRBV11-2 and TRBJ1-5; TRBD1 matches 7 bases. The CDR3 extends over 14 amino acids. Germline CDR1 reads SGHAT; CDR2 reads FQNNGV. V lost 5 bases and J lost 6; bases outside the gene matches: 7. This chain's CDR3 is CASSLDREGQPQHF. The DNA of the CDR3 is TGTGCCAGCAGCCTCGACAGGGAGGGTCAGCCCCAGCATTTT.

The V call is TRBV5-1, the J call TRBJ2-3, with no clear D. The CDR3 has 13 residues. In germline, CDR1 is SGHRS, CDR2 YFSETQ. V gave up 0 bases and J gave up 2 bases, with 4 bases separating them. CDR3 sequence (DNA): TGCGCCAGCAGCTTGGTGCCCACAGATACGCAGTATTTT. Protein sequence: CASSLVPTDTQYF.

Here the CDR3 DNA reads TGTGCCATCAGGGGGAACACGGGAGATACGCAGTATTTT. It codes for CAIRGNTGDTQYF. The V gene is TRBV10-3, the J gene TRBJ2-3; D is ambiguous. Trimming took 6 bases from V and 5 from J, leaving 12 bases between them. Germline CDR1 and CDR2: ENHRY and SYGVKD. The CDR3 spans 13 residues.

The chain recombines TRBV19 with TRBJ1-5; D is uncertain. V lost 11 bases to trimming and J lost 1 base, with 18 bases between them. The germline V gene encodes CDR1 LNHDA and CDR2 SQIVND (reference sequence). There are 15 residues in the CDR3. This CDR3 is CASTDTPGSNQPQHF. CDR3 DNA sequence: TGTGCCTCGACCGATACCCCCGGGAGCAATCAGCCCCAGCATTTT. The full variable domain, rest sourced from reference TRBV19 and TRBJ1-5, is DGGITQSPKYLFRKEGQNVTLSCEQNLNHDAMYWYRQDPGQGLRLIYYSQIVNDFQKGDIAEGYSVSREKKESFPLTVTSAQKNPTAFYLCASTDTPGSNQPQHFGDGTRLSIL.

About this clone itself: At one end the junction does not follow the germline gene, possibly because of a read error. J is TRBJ1-2 and V is TRBV4-1; 7 nucleotides align to TRBD1. The V gene's germline CDR1 is MGHRA and CDR2 YSYEKL. CDR3 length: 16 amino acids. CDR3 DNA sequence: TGCGCCAGCAGCCAAGCAGCCACCGACCGGACAGGATTTATACTCTTC. Protein: CASSQAATDRTGFILF.

V usage is TRBV10-1 and J usage is TRBJ2-1, with 7 bases matching TRBD2. V lost 3 bases to trimming and J lost 2 bases; unmatched junction nucleotides: 1. CDR3 length: 14 amino acids. CDR1 is WNHNN and CDR2 is SYGVQD in the germline V gene (reference sequence). CDR3 nucleotide sequence: TGCGCCAGCAGTGATGGGGGGGCCTACAATGAGCAGTTCTTC. It codes for CASSDGGAYNEQFF.

This clone was detected once. V usage is TRBV5-4 and J usage is TRBJ2-4; TRBD2 agrees at 12 bases. The CDR3 has 16 residues. The germline V gene encodes CDR1 SGHNT and CDR2 YYREEE (reference sequence). Unmatched junction bases numbered 10, after V lost 4 bases and J lost 8 bases. The CDR3 spells CASSGRLAGGPYIQYF. CDR3 sequence (DNA): TGTGCCAGCAGCGGCCGGCTAGCGGGAGGGCCCTACATTCAGTACTTC. The full variable domain, in which reference TRBV5-4 and TRBJ2-4 provide the parts outside the CDR3, is ETGVTQSPTHLIKTRGQQVTLRCSSQSGHNTVSWYQQALGQGPQFIFQYYREEENGRGNFPPRFSGLQFPNYSSELNVNALELDDSALYLCASSGRLAGGPYIQYFGAGTRLSVL.

This chain links TRBV11-2 with TRBJ2-5; D may be TRBD1 or TRBD2 (7 bases each). The V end lost 8 bases, the J end lost 5 bases, and 15 bases lay between the germline ends. The CDR3 covers 13 residues. Per the germline V gene, CDR1 is SGHAT and CDR2 is FQNNGV. DNA of the CDR3: TGTGCCAGCTCGAGGGAGGGACAGGAGACCCAGTACTTC. Translation: CASSREGQETQYF.

The rearrangement joins TRBV30 to TRBJ1-3, with 9 nucleotides matching TRBD1. The CDR3 spans 14 residues. J lost 2 bases, V lost 3 bases, and 2 bases had no gene match. Germline V gene lookup returns CDR1 GTSNPN and CDR2 SVGIG (reference sequence). The CDR3 sequence: CAWRGQGTGNTIYF. The CDR3 DNA follows: TGTGCCTGGAGGGGACAGGGAACTGGAAACACCATATATTTT.

V is TRBV5-1 and J is TRBJ2-1; 7 bases agree with TRBD1. Losses at the gene ends were 5 bases for V and 8 bases for J; bases not matched to a gene: 13. Germline CDR1 is SGHRS and CDR2 is YFSETQ. This CDR3 spans 15 amino acids. CDR3 nucleotide sequence: TGCGCCAGCAGGACGTACACAGGGGATGGGGATGAGCAGTTCTTC. This codes for CASRTYTGDGDEQFF. Using reference TRBV5-1 and TRBJ2-1 for the parts outside the CDR3, the full variable domain is KAGVTQTPRYLIKTRGQQVTLSCSPISGHRSVSWYQQTPGQGLQFLFEYFSETQRNKGNFPGRFSGRQFSNSRSEMNVSTLELGDSALYLCASRTYTGDGDEQFFGPGTRLTVL.

The genes are TRBV11-1 and TRBJ2-1, with TRBD2 as a possible D gene (6 bases). Germline-derived CDR1 and CDR2 are SGHAT and FQDESV (reference sequence). The CDR3 contains 16 residues. Trimming removed 2 bases at V and 9 bases at J, with 20 bases between. CDR3 sequence: CASSLIPSENGGEQFF. CDR3 nucleotides: TGTGCCAGCAGCTTAATCCCTAGCGAGAATGGGGGTGAGCAGTTCTTC.

In regard to this clone: The sample contains more than one DNA sequence encoding this CDR3. The genes are TRBV7-3 and TRBJ1-1; no firm D call. V was clipped by 2 bases and J by 1 base, with 5 bases between them. CDR1 is SGHTA, CDR2 FQGTGA, per germline. The CDR3 loop spans 13 amino acids. The CDR3 DNA reads as TGTGCCAGCAGCTTATTTGGGAACACTGAAGCTTTCTTT. It codes for CASSLFGNTEAFF.

This rearrangement joins TRBV28 to TRBJ2-1; 8 nucleotides line up with TRBD2. The V and J ends lost 6 bases and 4 bases, in that order; junction bases with no gene match: 5. CDR1 and CDR2 from the germline V gene are MDHEN and SYDVKM. CDR3 length equals 14 residues. The CDR3 loop is CASSTSGEYNEQFF. CDR3 sequence (DNA): TGTGCCAGCAGCACTAGCGGCGAGTACAATGAGCAGTTCTTC.

CDR3 sequence: CASSLFTEPQHF. CDR3 DNA sequence: TGTGCCAGCAGTTTATTCACAGAGCCCCAGCATTTT. The chain is built from TRBV28 and TRBJ1-5, with D uncertain. The germline V gene encodes CDR1 MDHEN and CDR2 SYDVKM. Trimming left V 1 base short and J 8 bases short, with 6 bases between. There are 12 residues in the CDR3.

The chain uses TRBV6-1 and TRBJ1-6; D unclear. V was trimmed by 3 bases and J by 8 bases, leaving 11 bases between them. Germline V lookup: CDR1 MNHNS, CDR2 SASEGT. There are 14 residues in the CDR3. In DNA form, the CDR3 reads TGTGCCAGCAGTGAGAACAGCCAAGATTCACCCCTCCACTTT. Translated: CASSENSQDSPLHF.

The V and J genes are TRBV7-9 and TRBJ1-2; tentative D call: TRBD1 (6 bases). The V end was cut by 2 bases, the J end by 2 bases, with 12 bases between. The V gene's germline CDR1 is SEHNR and CDR2 FQNEAQ (reference sequence). This CDR3 spans 15 amino acids. CDR3 sequence (DNA): TGTGCCAGCAGCTTAAGGGGGGGCTCGAACTATGGCTACACCTTC. It is translated as CASSLRGGSNYGYTF.